This record covers a single TCR beta chain. The antigen is undetermined. Time point given: patch test 2, 6 weeks after DPC sensitization. The treatment is: therapeutic diphenylcyclopropenone sensitization with weekly scalp DPC. Individual cDNA molecules received unique molecular identifiers in the library. Via MiXCR, TCRdb re-called the RACE reads, giving one row per CDR3 protein. The data show about 54,000 distinct CDR3 sequences, 7.5% to 10% seen once. The sample comes from a study of human T cells and chemical hapten exposure. At the level of the study: Diphenylcyclopropenone was applied weekly to patients' scalps across the roughly 23-week study. Affected patients, primarily female, had alopecia areata, totalis or universalis.

CDR3 length: 15 amino acids. Germline-derived CDR1 and CDR2 are SGHAT and FQNNGV. The V end was cut by 5 bases, the J end by 0 bases, with 13 bases between. The study's findings and limits: After DPC sensitization, TCRs above 1 in 1000 frequency showed no change.

The sequencing used whole blood, collected in connection with sensitization to the hapten diphenylcyclopropenone (DPC). The chain employs TRBV11-2 and TRBJ1-1; D not resolved. The TCR originated in a woman aged 45-65 years with alopecia areata. Some clones in this sample may be carry-over from other donors' samples. The CDR3 region has the DNA TGTGCCAGCAGCCGTACGCGGGGTATGAACACTGAAGCTTTCTTT. It is translated as CASSRTRGMNTEAFF.